These 20 T cell receptor beta chains were sequenced from one sample in a study of human T cells and chemical hapten exposure (dated by TCRdb to 2020 to 2022). What the time point label conveys for this sample: patch test 2, 6 weeks after DPC sensitization. According to the study, the label for this sample's treatment or condition signals: therapeutic diphenylcyclopropenone sensitization with weekly scalp DPC. Receptors were amplified or captured by RACE. TCRdb shows the sequencer as NextSeq 500. The public reads were reprocessed in TCRdb via fastp at Q25 and MiXCR, keeping in-frame beta chains. One record per CDR3 amino acid sequence lists the most common genes and DNA. The sample records some 80,000 distinct CDR3 sequences, roughly 10% of which are singletons. The top ten clones comprise 1.6% of the sample. The source material was whole blood, sampled in connection with sensitization to the hapten diphenylcyclopropenone (DPC). The receptor set was obtained from a man younger than 35 with alopecia areata. Some clones in this sample may be carry-over from other donors' samples.

This clonotype has just a few counts. CDR3 residues: CASSDGGATDTQYF. CDR3 nucleotides: TGTGCCAGCAGTGACGGGGGGGCCACAGATACGCAGTATTTT. The chain employs TRBV6-4 and TRBJ2-3; tentatively, D is TRBD2 (7 bases). This CDR3 contains 14 residues. V was pared by 2 bases and J by 2 bases, with 8 bases between. The V gene's germline CDR1 is MRHNA and CDR2 SNTAGT.

This clonotype has ten or more counts. This rearrangement joins TRBV5-1 to TRBJ2-2, with no clear D. Germline CDR1 and CDR2: SGHRS and YFSETQ. Trimming took off 8 bases at V and 5 bases at J, with 10 bases between the two ends. CDR3 length equals 12 residues. The CDR3 DNA is TGCGCCAGTCGGTCGATGACCGGGGAGCTGTTTTTT. Its translation is CASRSMTGELFF.

The chain joins TRBV5-4 to TRBJ1-1, with 8 bases lining up with TRBD1. This CDR3 region has 14 residues. Trimming at V came to 4 bases and at J to 1 base, leaving 3 bases not matched to a gene. Germline V gene sequence: CDR1 SGHNT, CDR2 YYREEE (reference sequence). Written as DNA, the CDR3 is TGTGCCAGCAGCGGACAGGGTTCGAACACTGAAGCTTTCTTT. Residues: CASSGQGSNTEAFF. The full variable domain, rest sourced from reference TRBV5-4 and TRBJ1-1, is ETGVTQSPTHLIKTRGQQVTLRCSSQSGHNTVSWYQQALGQGPQFIFQYYREEENGRGNFPPRFSGLQFPNYSSELNVNALELDDSALYLCASSGQGSNTEAFFGQGTRLTVV.

This clonotype was seen a few times. This chain joins TRBV6-2 or TRBV6-3 and TRBJ2-1; tentatively, D is TRBD2 (7 bases). This CDR3 has 19 amino acids. The V gene lost 2 bases and the J gene lost 5 bases, with 25 bases spanning the gap. CDR1 is MNHEY, CDR2 SVGEGT, per germline. The CDR3 DNA reads as TGTGCCAGCAGTTACCCCAATCTGATTAGGGGGGGATTGAACAATGAGCAGTTCTTC. Amino acid sequence: CASSYPNLIRGGLNNEQFF.

V is TRBV3-1 and J is TRBJ1-2; no clear D gene. This CDR3 comprises 14 residues. The germline V gene has CDR1 LGHDT and CDR2 YNNKEL (reference sequence). V lost 0 bases and J 6 bases, leaving 11 bases between the germline ends. The CDR3, as DNA: TGTGCCAGCAGCCAAGACGGAACCTTAGATGGCTACACCTTC. This codes for CASSQDGTLDGYTF.

The J gene is TRBJ2-1, the V gene TRBV29-1; either TRBD1 or TRBD2 may fit D (5 bases each). This CDR3 has 14 residues. Germline V gene sequence: CDR1 SQVTM, CDR2 ANQGSEA. The ends were cut back, 0 bases at V and 10 bases at J, with 16 bases in the middle. For the CDR3, the DNA is TGCAGCGTTGAAGAGGGGAAGGGACCCCCCGAGCAGTTCTTC. Translating gives CSVEEGKGPPEQFF.

This clonotype was seen a few times. The chain couples TRBV28 to TRBJ2-7; 10 positions match TRBD2. Germline assignment: CDR1 MDHEN and CDR2 SYDVKM. V was clipped by 8 bases and J by 4 bases; unmatched bases: 14. This CDR3 is 16 amino acids long. As DNA, the CDR3 is TGTGCCAGCGATTTTTCCGGCCAGACTAGCGGGTACGAGCAGTACTTC. Translation: CASDFSGQTSGYEQYF.

The sample holds many counts of this clonotype. This chain connects TRBV7-9 to TRBJ2-6, with D possibly being TRBD2 (6 bases). Trimming stripped 7 bases from V and 2 bases from J, with 12 bases between. Germline-derived CDR1 and CDR2 are SEHNR and FQNEAQ (reference sequence). The CDR3 is 15 amino acids. The CDR3 here is CASTTGVAGANVLTF. For the CDR3, the DNA is TGTGCCAGCACCACGGGGGTAGCTGGGGCCAACGTCCTGACTTTC. The variable domain in full, completed from reference TRBV7-9 and TRBJ2-6, reads DTGVSQNPRHKITKRGQNVTFRCDPISEHNRLYWYRQTLGQGPEFLTYFQNEAQLEKSRLLSDRFSAERPKGSFSTLEIQRTEQGDSAMYLCASTTGVAGANVLTFGAGSRLTVL.

This clonotype has more than one count but fewer than ten. The CDR3 nucleotides are TGCAGCGTCGACCAGGGGGCGAACGAGCAGTACTTC. Translated, it gives CSVDQGANEQYF. The chain carries TRBV29-1 and TRBJ2-7; TRBD1 agrees at 8 bases. V lost 6 bases to trimming and J lost 5 bases; unmatched junction nucleotides: 6. The CDR3 contains 12 residues. Germline V lookup: CDR1 SQVTM, CDR2 ANQGSEA.

This clonotype was counted only a few times. The chain is built from TRBV28 and TRBJ1-2, with D perhaps matching TRBD1 (5 bases). The CDR3 sequence is 15 residues long. Trimming took 6 bases from V and 0 from J, leaving 14 bases between them. CDR1 and CDR2 (germline): MDHEN, SYDVKM. CDR3 in amino acids: CASRGVGRANYGYTF. DNA of the CDR3: TGTGCCAGCAGGGGGGTGGGCCGAGCTAACTATGGCTACACCTTC.

V gene TRBV11-2 combines with J gene TRBJ1-2; no definite D call. Germline V gives CDR1 SGHAT, CDR2 FQNNGV. The germline V and J ends were trimmed by 2 bases and 2 bases, with 9 bases remaining between them. This CDR3 comprises 14 residues. CDR3 protein: CASSLNKLNYGYTF. The DNA of the CDR3 is TGTGCCAGCAGCTTAAATAAGTTGAACTATGGCTACACCTTC.

This clonotype was seen only once. The rearrangement links TRBV4-3 to TRBJ2-4; no clear D. V was trimmed by 0 bases and J by 3 bases, leaving 9 bases between them. From germline, CDR1 is LGHNA and CDR2 YSLEER. CDR3 length equals 15 residues. The DNA for the CDR3 is TGCGCCAGCAGCCAAGATATCCAGGACAAAAACATTCAGTACTTC. Its translation: CASSQDIQDKNIQYF.

This clonotype was counted many times. The V call is TRBV5-1, the J call TRBJ2-5; a possible D gene is TRBD1 (6 bases). The CDR3 contains 14 residues. Trimming removed 4 bases from V and 5 bases from J, with 15 bases in between. Germline lookup yields CDR1 SGHRS and CDR2 YFSETQ. CDR3 sequence (DNA): TGCGCCAGCAGCCGGCAGGGGAACGTGGAGACCCAGTACTTC. Its translation is CASSRQGNVETQYF.

The gene calls are TRBV5-5 and TRBJ2-1; TRBD1 might be the D (6 bases). Germline-derived CDR1 and CDR2 are SGHKS and YYEKEE (reference sequence). CDR3 length: 16 residues. V lost 0 bases and J lost 3, with 13 bases in between. The CDR3: CASSLEGDPDYNEQFF. The CDR3, as DNA: TGTGCCAGCAGCTTGGAGGGGGACCCCGACTACAATGAGCAGTTCTTC. Together with reference TRBV5-5 and TRBJ2-1, the CDR3 gives the full variable domain: DAGVTQSPTHLIKTRGQQVTLRCSPISGHKSVSWYQQVLGQGPQFIFQYYEKEERGRGNFPDRFSARQFPNYSSELNVNALLLGDSALYLCASSLEGDPDYNEQFFGPGTRLTVL.

This sequence joins TRBV6-5 and TRBJ2-3, with 8 nucleotides matching TRBD1. CDR3 length: 16 amino acids. J was trimmed by 3 bases and V by 2 bases; bases with no gene match: 7. Germline CDR1 MNHEY, CDR2 SVGAGI. The CDR3: CASSYGTGHLTDTQYF. The DNA of the CDR3 is TGTGCCAGCAGTTACGGGACAGGACATCTGACAGATACGCAGTATTTT.

This clonotype was recorded many times. J is TRBJ2-7 and V is TRBV7-9, with D possibly called TRBD1 or TRBD2 (6 bases each). CDR3 length: 15 amino acids. Between the trimmed V and J ends, which lost 6 bases and 2 bases, there was a span of 17 bases. CDR1 and CDR2 (germline): SEHNR, FQNEAQ (reference sequence). The CDR3 is CASSGFRGGTYEQYF. CDR3 bases: TGTGCCAGCAGTGGTTTCAGGGGAGGAACCTACGAGCAGTACTTC.

This clonotype showed up many times. The CDR3 coding sequence is TGTGCCAGCAGCCGTTTAGGGTCCTACGAGCAGTACTTC. This encodes CASSRLGSYEQYF. The J gene is TRBJ2-7, the V gene TRBV11-2; D remains unclear. The V end was cut by 5 bases, the J end by 1 base, with 9 bases between. This CDR3 has 13 residues. The germline V gene has CDR1 SGHAT and CDR2 FQNNGV.

This clonotype occurred many times. The CDR3 coding sequence is TGTGCCAGTAGTATTTCGGGACGAATGAACACTGAAGCTTTCTTT. Its protein is CASSISGRMNTEAFF. The chain links TRBV19 to TRBJ1-1; the D gene is possibly TRBD1 (5 bases). Trimming took off 3 bases at V and 0 bases at J, with 11 bases between the two ends. The CDR3 totals 15 residues. Germline CDR1 reads LNHDA; CDR2 reads SQIVND (reference sequence). Variable domain in full (rest from reference TRBV19 and TRBJ1-1): DGGITQSPKYLFRKEGQNVTLSCEQNLNHDAMYWYRQDPGQGLRLIYYSQIVNDFQKGDIAEGYSVSREKKESFPLTVTSAQKNPTAFYLCASSISGRMNTEAFFGQGTRLTVV.

The gene calls are TRBV6-5 and TRBJ1-4, with D possibly TRBD1 on 5 matching bases. There are 15 residues in the CDR3. Trimming stripped 5 bases from V and 0 bases from J, with 10 bases between. Germline V CDR1 and CDR2: MNHEY, SVGAGI. DNA for the CDR3: TGTGCCAGCAGTGCGACAGATGCAACTAATGAAAAACTGTTTTTT. It yields the protein CASSATDATNEKLFF.

The table lists this clonotype with many counts. V is TRBV7-3 and J is TRBJ2-7; TRBD2 is a possible D gene (5 bases). This CDR3 is 15 amino acids long. Germline values: CDR1 SGHTA, CDR2 FQGTGA. V lost 1 base, J lost 0 bases, and 10 bases lay in between. The CDR3 region is CASSLIGDSSYEQYF. In DNA, the CDR3 is TGTGCCAGCAGCTTAATCGGGGATAGCTCCTACGAGCAGTACTTC.